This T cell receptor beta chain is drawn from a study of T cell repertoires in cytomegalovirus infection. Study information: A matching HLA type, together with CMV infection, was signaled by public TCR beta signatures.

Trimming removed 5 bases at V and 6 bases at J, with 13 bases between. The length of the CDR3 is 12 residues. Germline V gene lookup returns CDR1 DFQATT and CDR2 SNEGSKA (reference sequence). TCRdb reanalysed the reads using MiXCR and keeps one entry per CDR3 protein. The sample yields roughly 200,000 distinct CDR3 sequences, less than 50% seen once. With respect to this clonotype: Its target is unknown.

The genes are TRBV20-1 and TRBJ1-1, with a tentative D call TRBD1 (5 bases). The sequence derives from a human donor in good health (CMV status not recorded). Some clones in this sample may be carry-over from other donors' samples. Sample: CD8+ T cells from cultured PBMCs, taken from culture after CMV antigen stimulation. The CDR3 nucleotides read TGCAGTGCTCTTCCGGGGGGGGCTGAAGCTTTCTTT. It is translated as CSALPGGAEAFF.